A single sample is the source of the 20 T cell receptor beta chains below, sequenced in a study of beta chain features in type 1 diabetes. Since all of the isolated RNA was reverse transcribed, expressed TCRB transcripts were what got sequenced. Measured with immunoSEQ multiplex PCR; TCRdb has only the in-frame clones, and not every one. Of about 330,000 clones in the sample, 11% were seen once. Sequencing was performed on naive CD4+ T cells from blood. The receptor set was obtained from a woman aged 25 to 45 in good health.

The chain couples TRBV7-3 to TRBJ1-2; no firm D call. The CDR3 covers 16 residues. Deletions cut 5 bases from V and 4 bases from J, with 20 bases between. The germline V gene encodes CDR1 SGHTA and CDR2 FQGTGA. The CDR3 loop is CASSNYAREEGYGYTF. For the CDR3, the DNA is TGTGCCAGCAGCAACTACGCTCGGGAGGAGGGCTATGGCTACACCTTC.

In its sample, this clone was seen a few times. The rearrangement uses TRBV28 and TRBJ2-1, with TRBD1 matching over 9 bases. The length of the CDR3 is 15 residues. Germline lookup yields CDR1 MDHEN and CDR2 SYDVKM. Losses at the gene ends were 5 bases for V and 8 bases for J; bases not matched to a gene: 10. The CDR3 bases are TGTGCCAGCAGTACCGATGGGACAGGGTTCGATGAGCAGTTCTTC. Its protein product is CASSTDGTGFDEQFF. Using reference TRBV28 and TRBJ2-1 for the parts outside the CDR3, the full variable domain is DVKVTQSSRYLVKRTGEKVFLECVQDMDHENMFWYRQDPGLGLRLIYFSYDVKMKEKGDIPEGYSVSREKKERFSLILESASTNQTSMYLCASSTDGTGFDEQFFGPGTRLTVL.

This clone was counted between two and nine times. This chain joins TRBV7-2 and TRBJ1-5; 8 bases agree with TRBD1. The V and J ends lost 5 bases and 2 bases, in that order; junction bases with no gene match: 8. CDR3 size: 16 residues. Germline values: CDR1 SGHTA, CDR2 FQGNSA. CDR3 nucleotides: TGTGCCAGCAGCCCCGAGGACAGGGCGGGCAATCAGCCCCAGCATTTT. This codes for CASSPEDRAGNQPQHF. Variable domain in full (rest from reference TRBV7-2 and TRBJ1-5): GAGVSQSPSNKVTEKGKDVELRCDPISGHTALYWYRQSLGQGLEFLIYFQGNSAPDKSGLPSDRFSAERTGGSVSTLTIQRTQQEDSAVYLCASSPEDRAGNQPQHFGDGTRLSIL.

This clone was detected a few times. The CDR3 bases are TGCAGCGTTGCGGGGGATGGCGAGACCCAGTACTTC. Amino acid sequence: CSVAGDGETQYF. The chain has TRBV29-1 and TRBJ2-5, with D possibly matching TRBD2 (6 bases). CDR3 length: 12 residues. V was pared by 4 bases and J by 5 bases, with 11 bases between. Germline V gene data show CDR1 as SQVTM and CDR2 as ANQGSEA.

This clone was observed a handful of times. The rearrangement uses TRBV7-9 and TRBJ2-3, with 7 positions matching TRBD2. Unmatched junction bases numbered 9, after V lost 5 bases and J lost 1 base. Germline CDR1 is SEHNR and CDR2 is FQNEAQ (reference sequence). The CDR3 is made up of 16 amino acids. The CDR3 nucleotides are TGTGCCAGCAGCGACGGGACTACCCGGGGCACAGATACGCAGTATTTT. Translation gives CASSDGTTRGTDTQYF.

The CDR3: CASSSGGDKIYGYTF. The DNA of the CDR3 is TGTGCCAGCAGCTCGGGGGGGGACAAAATCTATGGCTACACCTTC. The V and J genes are TRBV5-6 and TRBJ1-2; D is perhaps TRBD1 (6 bases). The CDR3 is made up of 15 amino acids. Per the germline V gene, CDR1 is SGHDT and CDR2 is YYEEEE. The V and J ends lost 3 bases and 4 bases respectively, with 16 bases between them.

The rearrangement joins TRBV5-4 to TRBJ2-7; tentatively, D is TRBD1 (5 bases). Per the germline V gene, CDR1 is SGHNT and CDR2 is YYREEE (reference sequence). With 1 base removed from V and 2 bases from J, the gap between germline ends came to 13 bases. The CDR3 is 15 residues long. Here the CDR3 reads CASSLSSAGTYEQYF. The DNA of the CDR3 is TGTGCCAGCAGCTTGTCATCGGCAGGGACCTACGAGCAGTACTTC.

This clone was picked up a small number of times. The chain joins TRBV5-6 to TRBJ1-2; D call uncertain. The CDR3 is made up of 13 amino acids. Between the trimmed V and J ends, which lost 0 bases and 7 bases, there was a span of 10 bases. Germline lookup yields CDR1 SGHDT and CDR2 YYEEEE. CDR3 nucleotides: TGTGCCAGCAGCTTGGGAGGGTTTAGTGGCTACACCTTC. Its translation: CASSLGGFSGYTF.

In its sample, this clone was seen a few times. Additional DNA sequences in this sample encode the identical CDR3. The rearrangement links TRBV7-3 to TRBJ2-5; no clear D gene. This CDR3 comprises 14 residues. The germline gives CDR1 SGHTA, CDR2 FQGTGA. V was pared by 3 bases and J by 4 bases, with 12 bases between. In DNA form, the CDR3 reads TGTGCCAGCAGCTTTGCCGGGTTGAGAGAGACCCAGTACTTC. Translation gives CASSFAGLRETQYF.

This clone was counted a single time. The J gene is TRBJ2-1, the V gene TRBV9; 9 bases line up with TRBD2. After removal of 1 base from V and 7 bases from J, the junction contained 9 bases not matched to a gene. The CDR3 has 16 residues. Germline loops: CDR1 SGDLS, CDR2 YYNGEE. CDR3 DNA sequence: TGTGCCAGCAGCGTAATTGGCGGGAGGGGTATAAATGAGCAGTTCTTC. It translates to CASSVIGGRGINEQFF. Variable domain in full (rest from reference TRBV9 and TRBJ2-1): DSGVTQTPKHLITATGQRVTLRCSPRSGDLSVYWYQQSLDQGLQFLIQYYNGEERAKGNILERFSAQQFPDLHSELNLSSLELGDSALYFCASSVIGGRGINEQFFGPGTRLTVL.

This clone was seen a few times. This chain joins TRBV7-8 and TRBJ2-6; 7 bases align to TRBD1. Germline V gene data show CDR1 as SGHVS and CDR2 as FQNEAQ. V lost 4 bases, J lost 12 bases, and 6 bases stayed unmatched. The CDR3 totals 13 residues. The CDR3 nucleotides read TGTGCCAGCAGCTCTCAGACAGGGCTCGTCCTGACTTTC. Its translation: CASSSQTGLVLTF. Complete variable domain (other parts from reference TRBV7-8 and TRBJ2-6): GAGVSQSPRYKVAKRGQDVALRCDPISGHVSLFWYQQALGQGPEFLTYFQNEAQLDKSGLPSDRFFAERPEGSVSTLKIQRTQQEDSAVYLCASSSQTGLVLTFGAGSRLTVL.

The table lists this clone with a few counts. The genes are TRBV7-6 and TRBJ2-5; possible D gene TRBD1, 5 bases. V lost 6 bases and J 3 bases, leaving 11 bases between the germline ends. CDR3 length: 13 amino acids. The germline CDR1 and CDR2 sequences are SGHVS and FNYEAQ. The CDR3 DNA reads TGTGCCAGCAGGCTCCCAGGGAAAGAGACCCAGTACTTC. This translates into CASRLPGKETQYF.

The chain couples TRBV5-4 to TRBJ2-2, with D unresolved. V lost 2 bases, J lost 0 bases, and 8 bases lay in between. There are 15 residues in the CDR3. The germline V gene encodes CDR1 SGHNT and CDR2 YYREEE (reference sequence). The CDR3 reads CASSFTGANTGELFF. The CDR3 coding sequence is TGTGCCAGCAGCTTCACCGGAGCGAACACCGGGGAGCTGTTTTTT.

The CDR3 DNA sequence: TGTGCCAGCAGCCGAACTAGCGGGAGGGCTCTTGAGCAGTTCTTC. Encoded protein: CASSRTSGRALEQFF. The rearrangement links TRBV7-2 to TRBJ2-1, with 13 nucleotides matching TRBD2. Losses at the gene ends were 5 bases for V and 9 bases for J; bases not matched to a gene: 7. Per germline, CDR1 SGHTA and CDR2 FQGNSA. The CDR3 consists of 15 residues.

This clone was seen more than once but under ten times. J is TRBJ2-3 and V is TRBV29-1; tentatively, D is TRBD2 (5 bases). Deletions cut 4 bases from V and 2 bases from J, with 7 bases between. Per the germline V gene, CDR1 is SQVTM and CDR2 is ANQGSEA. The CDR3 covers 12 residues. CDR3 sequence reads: CSVVRDTDTQYF. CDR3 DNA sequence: TGCAGCGTTGTTCGGGACACAGATACGCAGTATTTT.

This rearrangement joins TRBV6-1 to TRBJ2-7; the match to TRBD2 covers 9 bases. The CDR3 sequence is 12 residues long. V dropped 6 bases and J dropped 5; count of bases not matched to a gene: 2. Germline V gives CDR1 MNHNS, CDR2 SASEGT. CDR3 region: CASSGTSNEQYF. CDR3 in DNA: TGTGCCAGCAGCGGGACTAGCAACGAGCAGTACTTC.

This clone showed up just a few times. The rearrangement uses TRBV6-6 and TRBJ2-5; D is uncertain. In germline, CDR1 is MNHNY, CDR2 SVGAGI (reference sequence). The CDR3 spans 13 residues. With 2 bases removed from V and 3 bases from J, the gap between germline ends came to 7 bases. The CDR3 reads CASSYLEEETQYF. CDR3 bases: TGTGCCAGCAGTTACCTAGAGGAAGAGACCCAGTACTTC.

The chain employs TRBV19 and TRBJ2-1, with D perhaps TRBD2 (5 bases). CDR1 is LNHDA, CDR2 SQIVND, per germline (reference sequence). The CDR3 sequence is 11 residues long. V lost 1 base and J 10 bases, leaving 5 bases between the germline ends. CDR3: CASSIGGEQFF. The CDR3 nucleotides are TGTGCCAGTAGTATAGGAGGGGAGCAGTTCTTC.

In nucleotides, the CDR3 is TGCGCCAGCAGCCTGAGATGGACAGGCACCTACAATGAGCAGTTCTTC. This gives the protein CASSLRWTGTYNEQFF. This chain links TRBV4-3 with TRBJ2-1; 7 nucleotides match TRBD1. Per the germline V gene, CDR1 is LGHNA and CDR2 is YSLEER. This CDR3 has 16 amino acids. V shed 4 bases, J shed 2 bases, and the junction held 8 bases outside the gene matches.

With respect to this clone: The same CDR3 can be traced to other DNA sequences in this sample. CDR3 coding DNA: TGTGCCAGCAGTCCCCGGTACGAGCAGTACTTC. This gives the protein CASSPRYEQYF. V is TRBV28 and J is TRBJ2-7; the D is unclear. Germline assignment: CDR1 MDHEN and CDR2 SYDVKM. This CDR3 spans 11 amino acids. V lost 5 bases, J lost 4 bases, and 6 bases lay in between. The complete variable domain, with remaining parts taken from reference TRBV28 and TRBJ2-7, reads DVKVTQSSRYLVKRTGEKVFLECVQDMDHENMFWYRQDPGLGLRLIYFSYDVKMKEKGDIPEGYSVSREKKERFSLILESASTNQTSMYLCASSPRYEQYFGPGTRLTVT.